This T cell receptor beta chain was recorded in a study of blood T cell repertoires in COVID-19. Study context: Samples of COVID-19 (acute and convalescent) were obtained from the United States, Italy and Spain. Nucleic acid was either cDNA or gDNA, and it came from T cells, B-cell-depleted T cells, or PBMCs.

CDR1 and CDR2 from the germline V gene are LNHNV and YYDKDF (reference sequence). Trimming removed 0 bases from V and 6 bases from J, with 9 bases in between. The CDR3 is 14 residues long. The authors' processing: The authors estimated nucleated cell counts from reference gene primer amplification. Clones were read by immunoSEQ multiplex PCR, and TCRdb kept only the in-frame ones, dropping some. V and J calls and clone size are those listed in that table; D and trimming were worked out from the DNA. The table has about 330,000 clones, around nine tenths seen once. This chain connects TRBV15 to TRBJ2-1; tentatively, D is TRBD2 (5 bases). Sequencing was done on a sample of peripheral blood. This clonotype originated in a woman aged 50 to 60 with active or convalescent COVID-19. In nucleotides, the CDR3 is TGTGCCACCAGCAGAGATACCGGGATCAATGAGCAGTTCTTC. It is translated as CATSRDTGINEQFF.